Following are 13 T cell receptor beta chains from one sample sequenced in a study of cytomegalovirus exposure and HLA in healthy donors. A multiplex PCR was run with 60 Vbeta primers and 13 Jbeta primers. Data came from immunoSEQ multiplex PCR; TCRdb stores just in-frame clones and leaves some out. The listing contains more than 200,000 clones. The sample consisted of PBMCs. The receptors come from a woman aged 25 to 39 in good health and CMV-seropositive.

In nucleotides, the CDR3 is TGTGCCAGCAGCTTGGGCAGAACATATGGCTACACCTTC. Protein sequence: CASSLGRTYGYTF. This chain uses TRBV7-2 with TRBJ1-2, with no clear D. Per germline, CDR1 SGHTA and CDR2 FQGNSA. The CDR3 is 13 amino acids. Trimming left V 3 bases short and J 5 bases short, with 10 bases between. The full variable domain, rest sourced from reference TRBV7-2 and TRBJ1-2, is GAGVSQSPSNKVTEKGKDVELRCDPISGHTALYWYRQSLGQGLEFLIYFQGNSAPDKSGLPSDRFSAERTGGSVSTLTIQRTQQEDSAVYLCASSLGRTYGYTFGSGTRLTVV.

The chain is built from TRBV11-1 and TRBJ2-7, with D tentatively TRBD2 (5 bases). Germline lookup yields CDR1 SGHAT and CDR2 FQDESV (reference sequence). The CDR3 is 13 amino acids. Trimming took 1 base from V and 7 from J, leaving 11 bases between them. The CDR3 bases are TGTGCCAGCAGCTTAGACGCGGGTAGGGAGCAGTACTTC. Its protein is CASSLDAGREQYF.

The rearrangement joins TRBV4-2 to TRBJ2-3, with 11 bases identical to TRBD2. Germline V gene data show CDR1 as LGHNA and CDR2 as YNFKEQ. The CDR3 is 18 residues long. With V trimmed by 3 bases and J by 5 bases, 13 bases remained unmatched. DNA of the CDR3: TGTGCCAGCAGCCAGGTCCTTTTAGCGGGGGGGCTCAGAGATACGCAGTATTTT. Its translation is CASSQVLLAGGLRDTQYF.

Written as DNA, the CDR3 is TGTGCCAGCAGCCAGACAGGTCCGAGCAATCAGCCCCAGCATTTT. This codes for CASSQTGPSNQPQHF. The V gene is TRBV7-8, the J gene TRBJ1-5; D is perhaps TRBD1 (6 bases). V was shortened by 5 bases and J by 1 base, with 12 bases between the two germline ends. CDR3 size: 15 residues. CDR1 SGHVS and CDR2 FQNEAQ come from the germline V gene.

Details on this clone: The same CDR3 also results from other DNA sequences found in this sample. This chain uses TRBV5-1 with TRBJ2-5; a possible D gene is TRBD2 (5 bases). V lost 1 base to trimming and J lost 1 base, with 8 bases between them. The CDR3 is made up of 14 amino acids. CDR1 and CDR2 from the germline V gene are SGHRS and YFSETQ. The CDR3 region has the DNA TGCGCCAGCAGCTTGACGGGGTCCCAAGAGACCCAGTACTTC. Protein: CASSLTGSQETQYF.

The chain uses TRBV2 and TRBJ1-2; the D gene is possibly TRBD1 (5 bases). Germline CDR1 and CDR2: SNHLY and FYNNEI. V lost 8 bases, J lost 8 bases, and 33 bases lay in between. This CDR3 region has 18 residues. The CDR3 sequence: CASSNPGDWDRRGPGYTF. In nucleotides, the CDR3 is TGTGCCAGCTCAAACCCCGGGGACTGGGACCGAAGGGGTCCCGGCTACACCTTC.

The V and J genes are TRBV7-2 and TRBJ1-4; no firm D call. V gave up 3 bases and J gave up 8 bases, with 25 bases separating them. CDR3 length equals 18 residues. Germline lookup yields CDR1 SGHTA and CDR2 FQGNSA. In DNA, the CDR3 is TGTGCCAGCAGCTTGACGCTTTCAGGCACTCCCACCGACGAAAAACTGTTTTTT. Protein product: CASSLTLSGTPTDEKLFF.

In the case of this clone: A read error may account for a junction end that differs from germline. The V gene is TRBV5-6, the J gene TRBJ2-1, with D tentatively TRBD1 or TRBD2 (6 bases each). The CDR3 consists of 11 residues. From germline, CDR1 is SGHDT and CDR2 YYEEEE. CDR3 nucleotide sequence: TGTGCCAGCAGTTTGGGGGGCGTGCAGTTCTTC. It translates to CASSLGGVQFF.

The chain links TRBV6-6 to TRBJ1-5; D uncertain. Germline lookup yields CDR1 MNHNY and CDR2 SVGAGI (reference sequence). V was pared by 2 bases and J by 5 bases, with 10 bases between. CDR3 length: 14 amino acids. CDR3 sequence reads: CASSYPNKYQPQHF. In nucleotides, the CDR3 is TGTGCCAGCAGTTACCCCAACAAATATCAGCCCCAGCATTTT.

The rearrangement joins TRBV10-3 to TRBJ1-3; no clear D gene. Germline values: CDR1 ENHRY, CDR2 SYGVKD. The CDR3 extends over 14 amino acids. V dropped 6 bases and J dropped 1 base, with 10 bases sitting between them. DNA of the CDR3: TGTGCCATCAGGAGCGGGTTGTCTGGAAACACCATATATTTT. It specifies CAIRSGLSGNTIYF.

The CDR3: CASSLNGQMNTEAFF. The CDR3 DNA sequence: TGTGCCAGCAGCTTAAACGGACAAATGAACACTGAAGCTTTCTTT. This chain uses TRBV7-9 with TRBJ1-1, with D possibly matching TRBD1 (5 bases). CDR1 is SEHNR and CDR2 is FQNEAQ in the germline V gene (reference sequence). The CDR3 consists of 15 residues. V gave up 2 bases and J gave up 0 bases, with 10 bases separating them.

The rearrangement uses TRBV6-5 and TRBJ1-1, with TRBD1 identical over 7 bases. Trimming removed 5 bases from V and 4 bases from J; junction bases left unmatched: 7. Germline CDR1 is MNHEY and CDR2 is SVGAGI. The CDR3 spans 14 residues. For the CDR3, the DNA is TGTGCCAGCAGTGACAGGGCGGTCGTCACTGAAGCTTTCTTT. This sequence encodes CASSDRAVVTEAFF.

This chain's CDR3 is CASSIGTGGGTGELFF. CDR3 nucleotide sequence: TGTGCCAGTAGTATCGGGACAGGGGGCGGTACCGGGGAGCTGTTTTTT. V usage is TRBV19 and J usage is TRBJ2-2, with 12 nucleotides matching TRBD1. The CDR3 covers 16 residues. Germline CDR1 LNHDA, CDR2 SQIVND (reference sequence). V lost 3 bases and J lost 5; bases outside the gene matches: 4.